The 9 T cell receptor beta chains reported below all come from one sample, sequenced in a study of cytomegalovirus exposure and HLA in healthy donors. Primers for the PCR totalled 60 Vbeta and 13 Jbeta. The table came from immunoSEQ multiplex PCR; TCRdb's copy has only in-frame clones and leaves some out. The data hold around 99,000 clones, with 77% observed a single time. Material for sequencing was PBMCs. These receptors came from a male donor in good health and CMV-seronegative.

This chain links TRBV5-1 with TRBJ2-3; TRBD1 aligns across 8 bases. The germline CDR1 and CDR2 sequences are SGHRS and YFSETQ. The CDR3 runs to 15 residues. V trimming: 7 bases; J trimming: 5 bases; junction bases outside the gene matches: 12. CDR3 loop: CASGPQGDIGDTQYF. In DNA form, the CDR3 reads TGCGCCAGCGGCCCACAGGGGGACATTGGAGATACGCAGTATTTT. The complete variable domain, with remaining parts taken from reference TRBV5-1 and TRBJ2-3, reads KAGVTQTPRYLIKTRGQQVTLSCSPISGHRSVSWYQQTPGQGLQFLFEYFSETQRNKGNFPGRFSGRQFSNSRSEMNVSTLELGDSALYLCASGPQGDIGDTQYFGPGTRLTVL.

The genes are TRBV15 and TRBJ1-5; D is uncertain. V shed 5 bases and J shed 0 bases, with 11 bases lying between them. Germline V gene lookup returns CDR1 LNHNV and CDR2 YYDKDF (reference sequence). The CDR3 sequence is 15 residues long. CDR3 residues: CATSLGGNSNQPQHF. Written as DNA, the CDR3 is TGTGCCACCAGCCTGGGCGGGAATAGCAATCAGCCCCAGCATTTT.

The CDR3 reads CASSQARTSLNTQYF. The CDR3 DNA sequence: TGCGCCAGCAGCCAAGCCCGGACTAGCTTGAATACGCAGTATTTT. V and J are TRBV4-1 and TRBJ2-3; the match to TRBD2 covers 8 bases. The junction had 7 bases not matched to a gene; V was cut back by 1 base and J by 7 bases. This CDR3 is 15 amino acids long. CDR1 and CDR2 from the germline V gene are MGHRA and YSYEKL.

This clone has just one count. This chain links TRBV27 with TRBJ1-3; 7 positions agree with TRBD1. J was trimmed by 0 bases and V by 2 bases; bases with no gene match: 1. The CDR3 contains 15 residues. The germline V gene has CDR1 MNHEY and CDR2 SMNVEV (reference sequence). The CDR3 sequence is CASSLGTASGNTIYF. The CDR3 DNA reads TGTGCCAGCAGTTTAGGGACAGCCTCTGGAAACACCATATATTTT.

The J gene is TRBJ1-2, the V gene TRBV5-4; possibly TRBD1 for D (6 bases). Germline V gene lookup returns CDR1 SGHNT and CDR2 YYREEE (reference sequence). The CDR3 runs to 16 residues. V lost 4 bases and J lost 0, with 16 bases in between. The CDR3 region has the DNA TGTGCCAGCAGCCTAGGCTCCGGGACAACTAACTATGGCTACACCTTC. Translating it yields CASSLGSGTTNYGYTF.

This chain connects TRBV18 to TRBJ1-4; 9 nucleotides match TRBD1. Germline assignment: CDR1 KGHSH and CDR2 LQKENI. V lost 4 bases, J lost 7 bases, and 10 bases stayed unmatched. The CDR3 runs 16 residues. The CDR3 DNA sequence: TGTGCCAGCTCACACGCCGGGACAGGGAGACGTGAAAAACTGTTTTTT. Residues: CASSHAGTGRREKLFF.

A word on this clone: A read error may account for a junction end that differs from germline. V and J are TRBV27 and TRBJ2-7; 9 bases are a match to TRBD2. The germline V gene has CDR1 MNHEY and CDR2 SMNVEV (reference sequence). This CDR3 has 12 residues. The CDR3 sequence: CASSPSSGRKNF. CDR3 nucleotide sequence: TGTGCCAGCAGCCCCAGTAGCGGGAGAAAGAACTTC.

This clone was seen a few times. The chain combines TRBV7-9 with TRBJ2-2, with D perhaps matching TRBD1 (5 bases). V lost 7 bases and J 5 bases, leaving 11 bases between the germline ends. The CDR3 is 13 residues long. The V gene's germline CDR1 is SEHNR and CDR2 FQNEAQ (reference sequence). CDR3 sequence (DNA): TGTGCCAGCATCAGGGTAGGGACCGGGGAGCTGTTTTTT. The encoded protein is CASIRVGTGELFF.

This clone appeared a single time. This chain uses TRBV4-1 with TRBJ2-7; tentatively, D is TRBD1 (5 bases). V lost 0 bases, J lost 3 bases, and 12 bases lay in between. From germline, CDR1 is MGHRA and CDR2 YSYEKL. The CDR3 runs 15 residues. CDR3: CASSQEEQDLYEQYF. The CDR3 nucleotides are TGCGCCAGCAGCCAAGAGGAACAGGACCTCTACGAGCAGTACTTC.